The T cell receptor (beta chain) described here comes from a study of blood T cells in healthy people across ages. The CDR3 length is 15 residues. The junction had 10 bases not matched to a gene; V was cut back by 3 bases and J by 4 bases. Germline V gene data show CDR1 as SGHRS and CDR2 as YFSETQ. This clonotype was counted a few times. Then a second PCR, running about 6 to 11 cycles, was carried out with a sample-barcoded 5' primer and a J-beta primer mix. TCRdb re-called the 5' RACE reads through MiXCR, storing one row per CDR3 protein. Among around 1,500,000 distinct CDR3 sequences listed, approximately 28% were seen once.

The sample was blood. This clonotype was sampled from a woman in her 30s in good health. This chain uses TRBV5-1 with TRBJ2-7; 7 nucleotides match TRBD1. The CDR3: CASSSRPGQNYEQYF. CDR3 DNA: TGCGCCAGCAGCTCCCGTCCGGGACAGAATTACGAGCAGTACTTC.